This TCR beta chain was identified in a study of T cell repertoires in cytomegalovirus infection. Whole-study findings and limits: CMV-specific TCR beta clonotypes restricted by HLA-C were the ones dominating the ex vivo response. There were carriers of CMV plus the relevant HLA, and cumulative public TCR beta family frequency identified them.

V was clipped by 2 bases and J by 3 bases; unmatched bases: 5. The CDR3 has 15 amino acids. Looked up from germline, CDR1 is MNHEY and CDR2 is SVGEGT. Remarks on this clonotype: Its target is not known.

Each CDR3 protein gets one entry after TCRdb re-called the reads with MiXCR. The sample shows about 150,000 distinct CDR3 sequences, around 20% of them seen only once. The TCR originated in a human donor in good health (CMV status not recorded). Some clones in this sample may be carry-over from other donors' samples. Sequenced input: PBMCs. V usage is TRBV6-2 or TRBV6-3 and J usage is TRBJ2-7; TRBD2 matches 9 bases. The CDR3 sequence: CASSYPQRGDYEQYF. The DNA for the CDR3 is TGTGCCAGCAGTTACCCCCAGCGGGGGGACTACGAGCAGTACTTC.